This record covers a single T cell receptor (beta chain). Its antigen is currently unknown. The record originates from a study of cytomegalovirus exposure and HLA in healthy donors. Study results and limitations: An analysis done earlier found most TCR beta V segments productive about 87% or about 30% of the time.

V shed 3 bases and J shed 0 bases, with 6 bases lying between them. From germline, CDR1 is GTSNPN and CDR2 SVGIG (reference sequence). The CDR3 contains 12 residues. A multiplex PCR was run with 60 Vbeta primers and 13 Jbeta primers. Original processing methods: Roughly 80 million unique TCR beta chains, 9.5 million to 14 million shared, were counted in a later analysis. The data were produced by immunoSEQ multiplex PCR, yet TCRdb's version contains in-frame clones alone and is incomplete. Clone size and the V and J calls come from that table; the DNA yielded D and trimming. The sample has 60,000 to 80,000 clones; 62% are singletons.

The sequenced sample was PBMCs. V gene TRBV30 combines with J gene TRBJ2-7; D is ambiguous. The TCR comes from a man aged 30-40 years in good health and CMV-seronegative. This CDR3 reads CAWRGTSYEQYF. The CDR3 DNA follows: TGTGCCTGGAGGGGCACCTCCTACGAGCAGTACTTC.